The 18 T cell receptor beta chains below were found in one sample sequenced in a study of regulatory T cells in long-lasting Graves disease. Noted time point: persistent/refractory GD, antithyroid drugs over 5 years with positive TRAb. PBMC-extracted RNA yielded the TCR library. With iRepertoire HTBI primers and Arm-PCR of CDR3 regions, TCR beta libraries were built. TCRdb recomputed calls from the multiplex PCR reads with MiXCR, one row per CDR3 protein. The table includes 400,000 or so distinct CDR3 sequences, around 21% detected once. The sequencing here drew on peripheral blood mononuclear cells (PBMCs), taken when the disease was refractory, from a patient treated with antithyroid drugs. The receptors come from a female donor with Graves disease.

This clonotype was counted at least ten times. CDR3 amino acids: CASSTDWSYEQYF. CDR3 nucleotide sequence: TGTGCCAGCAGCACCGACTGGTCCTACGAGCAGTACTTC. This chain joins TRBV7-9 and TRBJ2-7; D is uncertain. The V gene's germline CDR1 is SEHNR and CDR2 FQNEAQ (reference sequence). The germline V and J ends were trimmed by 5 bases and 1 base, with 9 bases remaining between them. CDR3 length: 13 residues.

This clonotype was found a few times. V usage is TRBV5-4 and J usage is TRBJ2-7; TRBD1 agrees at 12 bases. There are 17 residues in the CDR3. The germline gives CDR1 SGHNT, CDR2 YYREEE (reference sequence). Losses at the gene ends were 4 bases for V and 7 bases for J; bases not matched to a gene: 15. CDR3 nucleotide sequence: TGTGCCAGCAGCGGTGACCCACCGGGACAGGGGGCGGAGGAGCAGTACTTC. Residues: CASSGDPPGQGAEEQYF. Complete variable domain (other parts from reference TRBV5-4 and TRBJ2-7): ETGVTQSPTHLIKTRGQQVTLRCSSQSGHNTVSWYQQALGQGPQFIFQYYREEENGRGNFPPRFSGLQFPNYSSELNVNALELDDSALYLCASSGDPPGQGAEEQYFGPGTRLTVT.

The sample holds a few counts of this clonotype. This chain joins TRBV20-1 and TRBJ2-7; D might be TRBD1 or TRBD2, each matching 5 bases. Germline V gene lookup returns CDR1 DFQATT and CDR2 SNEGSKA (reference sequence). V lost 6 bases to trimming and J lost 0 bases, with 12 bases between them. This CDR3 spans 13 amino acids. The CDR3 nucleotides read TGCAGTGCCCCCGGGGCCGGCTCCTACGAGCAGTACTTC. It specifies CSAPGAGSYEQYF.

This clonotype was counted many times. The chain employs TRBV27 and TRBJ2-4; TRBD1 matches 9 bases. With 3 bases clipped from V and 5 bases from J, the junction kept 5 bases outside the gene matches. There are 15 residues in the CDR3. CDR1 and CDR2 (germline): MNHEY, SMNVEV (reference sequence). This chain's CDR3 is CASSLSGTGQNIQYF. The DNA for the CDR3 is TGTGCCAGCAGTTTGTCCGGGACAGGGCAAAACATTCAGTACTTC.

This clonotype has just a few counts. This chain connects TRBV13 to TRBJ1-1; weak D call: TRBD1 (5 bases). The germline V gene encodes CDR1 PRHDT and CDR2 FYEKMQ (reference sequence). The CDR3 is made up of 14 amino acids. The V end was cut by 3 bases, the J end by 4 bases, with 12 bases between. In DNA form, the CDR3 reads TGTGCCAGCAGCTTCAGAGGGGCAGGCACTGAAGCTTTCTTT. This encodes CASSFRGAGTEAFF.

This clonotype has a count of ten or more. V and J are TRBV30 and TRBJ2-1, with 8 bases lining up with TRBD2. CDR1 is GTSNPN, CDR2 SVGIG, per germline (reference sequence). This CDR3 has 13 residues. Losses at the gene ends were 3 bases for V and 10 bases for J; bases not matched to a gene: 8. Here the CDR3 DNA reads TGTGCCTGGAGGAAAAACTTAGCGGGAGAGCAGTTCTTC. The encoded protein is CAWRKNLAGEQFF.

This clonotype was seen at least ten times. The chain has TRBV20-1 and TRBJ2-5; TRBD1 aligns across 12 bases. The germline V gene encodes CDR1 DFQATT and CDR2 SNEGSKA (reference sequence). CDR3 size: 16 residues. Trimming took 5 bases from V and 5 from J; bases not matched to a gene: 12. Here the CDR3 reads CSAGGEGTGGWETQYF. CDR3 nucleotides: TGCAGTGCTGGAGGGGAGGGGACAGGGGGCTGGGAGACCCAGTACTTC.

Ten or more counts support this clonotype. J is TRBJ2-7 and V is TRBV6-1; either TRBD1 or TRBD2 may supply D (6 bases each). Trimming took off 8 bases at V and 5 bases at J, with 13 bases between the two ends. The CDR3 covers 12 residues. Germline V gene lookup returns CDR1 MNHNS and CDR2 SASEGT. The CDR3 protein is CASYRGHHEQYF. The CDR3 region has the DNA TGTGCCAGCTATCGGGGGCACCACGAGCAGTACTTC.

This clonotype was picked up many times. The chain links TRBV20-1 to TRBJ2-7; 7 nucleotides align to TRBD1. J lost 3 bases, V lost 6 bases, and 14 bases had no gene match. CDR1 DFQATT and CDR2 SNEGSKA come from the germline V gene (reference sequence). The CDR3 is 15 amino acids. The CDR3, as DNA: TGCAGTGCCGGAGTCGGTACAGGGGTACGCTACGAGCAGTACTTC. It encodes CSAGVGTGVRYEQYF.

This clonotype has a handful of counts. J is TRBJ2-2 and V is TRBV4-3, with D unresolved. Deletions cut 0 bases from V and 6 bases from J, with 8 bases between. The CDR3 is 14 amino acids. CDR1 LGHNA and CDR2 YSLEER come from the germline V gene. CDR3 DNA sequence: TGCGCCAGCAGCCAAGAGGCGGCGTCCGGGGAGCTGTTTTTT. Amino acid sequence: CASSQEAASGELFF.

This clonotype appeared a few times. The chain is built from TRBV7-9 and TRBJ1-2; 11 bases fit TRBD1. The CDR3 totals 18 residues. In germline, CDR1 is SEHNR, CDR2 FQNEAQ (reference sequence). V shed 6 bases and J 2 bases; nucleotides not matched to a gene: 14. The CDR3 sequence is CASRPRVLRDRGNYGYTF. CDR3 DNA: TGTGCCAGCAGACCTAGGGTTCTCCGGGACAGGGGGAACTATGGCTACACCTTC.

The V and J genes are TRBV19 and TRBJ2-2, with D hard to call. There are 12 residues in the CDR3. CDR1 is LNHDA and CDR2 is SQIVND in the germline V gene (reference sequence). The germline V and J ends were trimmed by 8 bases and 1 base, with 5 bases remaining between them. Here the CDR3 reads CASAENTGELFF. The DNA for the CDR3 is TGTGCCAGTGCGGAGAACACCGGGGAGCTGTTTTTT. Filled out from reference TRBV19 and TRBJ2-2, the complete variable domain reads DGGITQSPKYLFRKEGQNVTLSCEQNLNHDAMYWYRQDPGQGLRLIYYSQIVNDFQKGDIAEGYSVSREKKESFPLTVTSAQKNPTAFYLCASAENTGELFFGEGSRLTVL.

This clonotype was seen repeatedly, ten times or more. The CDR3 nucleotides are TGTGCCAGCAGTGACCCCCCGGGAGGGCGGCCCGGGGAGCTGTTTTTT. It translates to CASSDPPGGRPGELFF. The rearrangement links TRBV2 to TRBJ2-2; 8 bases fit TRBD2. V was pared by 3 bases and J by 6 bases, with 9 bases of the junction left unmatched. The CDR3 sequence is 16 residues long. The germline V gene encodes CDR1 SNHLY and CDR2 FYNNEI.

The rearrangement joins TRBV20-1 to TRBJ2-2; D is unresolved. Germline assignment: CDR1 DFQATT and CDR2 SNEGSKA (reference sequence). The V end lost 3 bases, the J end lost 2 bases, and 7 bases lay between the germline ends. This CDR3 is 13 amino acids long. In nucleotides, the CDR3 is TGCAGTGCTAGGGCCGGCAACACCGGGGAGCTGTTTTTT. Translating it yields CSARAGNTGELFF.

The rearrangement joins TRBV11-3 to TRBJ2-1, with 10 bases lining up with TRBD2. Trimming at V came to 5 bases and at J to 2 bases, leaving 3 bases not matched to a gene. This CDR3 region has 15 residues. Germline loops: CDR1 SGHNT, CDR2 YENEEA. CDR3 in DNA: TGTGCCAGCAGCCCCGGGACTAGCGCCTACAATGAGCAGTTCTTC. Its protein is CASSPGTSAYNEQFF.

The table lists this clonotype with many counts. This sequence joins TRBV27 and TRBJ1-4; tentative D call: TRBD1 (5 bases). This CDR3 has 15 residues. CDR1 is MNHEY, CDR2 SMNVEV, per germline (reference sequence). V was shortened by 6 bases and J by 0 bases, with 11 bases between the two germline ends. As DNA, the CDR3 is TGTGCCAGCAGACACGACAGAGCAACTAATGAAAAACTGTTTTTT. Amino acids: CASRHDRATNEKLFF.

This clonotype was seen many times. This chain uses TRBV5-1 with TRBJ2-2; weak D call: TRBD1 (5 bases). This CDR3 spans 14 amino acids. The V end was cut by 4 bases, the J end by 0 bases, with 7 bases between. Looked up from germline, CDR1 is SGHRS and CDR2 is YFSETQ. This CDR3 reads CASSRGTNTGELFF. Here the CDR3 DNA reads TGCGCCAGCAGCAGGGGCACGAACACCGGGGAGCTGTTTTTT.

The table lists this clonotype with a few counts. An end of the junction differs from the germline gene, which may be a read error. V gene TRBV12-3 or TRBV12-4 combines with J gene TRBJ1-5; unclear D gene. This CDR3 contains 11 residues. CDR3 protein: CASSLVGSQHF. The CDR3 bases are TGTGCCAGCAGCTTAGTTGGGTCCCAGCATTTT.